This T cell receptor (beta chain) comes out of a study of T-cell memory formation after mild COVID-19 listed by TCRdb under 2021. Notes on the research overall: TCR sequence clusters from the two donors were found to be largely donor specific. Two young, previously healthy adult volunteers, one female and one male, were included in the cohort. Longitudinal TCRalpha and TCRbeta repertoire sequencing tracked T-cell clones expanding and contracting after mild COVID-19 in two donors. Findings and caveats that apply to the study as a whole: The study included only a couple of mild cases, and larger cohorts that include severe cases with pre-infection samples were judged to be necessary. Some responding clones were detected in pre-infection memory, which suggested that pre-existing cross-reactive memory T cells had joined the SARS-CoV-2 response. Clones that contracted from day 15 to 85 showed balanced CD4/CD8 phenotypes, whereas a second wave of clones that expanded from day 15 to 37 leaned towards CD4+. Contracting CD4+ clones appeared mostly in the CM and EM memory subsets, whereas CD8+ clones were enriched in EMRA. SARS-CoV-2 specificity was not confirmed for the second-wave clones peaking on day 37.

This clonotype showed up just a few times. Its antigen target is currently unknown. No qualities accompany the bases; no much larger clone lies one base away. Ficoll-Paque density gradient centrifugation was the method used to isolate PBMCs. The sequencer listed for this sample is Illumina NovaSeq 6000. Using 5'RACE with constant-segment primers, TCRalpha and TCRbeta cDNA libraries were constructed, with sample barcodes and unique molecular identifiers added in the process. Trizol reagent was used to extract RNA from every sample. Amplification of the libraries took two PCR steps, and the second step added a second sample barcode plus Illumina TruSeq adapters. Libraries were sequenced on an Illumina NovaSeq with 2 x 150 bp paired-end reads. The authors' analysis ran thus. Demultiplexing of reads and collapsing into UMI-guided consensus sequences were performed with migec v1.2.7. Using mixcr v2.1.11, UMI consensuses were aligned to TRA and TRB V and J templates and then assembled into clonotypes. Expanded or contracted clonotypes were those called significant by both edgeR and NoisET, with noise models trained on biological replicates. For edgeR calls, a false discovery rate-adjusted p below 0.01 and a log2 fold-change threshold of 1 were applied. PCA with hierarchical clustering of max-normalized trajectories of the 1000 most abundant clonotypes was used as exploratory dynamics analysis. Separately sequenced CD4+ and CD8+ repertoires were used to assign a CD4 or CD8 phenotype to each responding clone. TCRdb applied fastp at Q25 and MiXCR to the public reads, then kept only in-frame beta chains. Each record represents a unique CDR3 protein, reported with the most common genes and DNA among its rows. The V and J calls, along with clone size, are taken from TCRdb and not from the paper's own processing. This sample holds about 250,000 distinct CDR3 sequences; roughly 14% were observed only once. The ten largest clones represent around 2.2% of the sample.

The germline ends are 8 bases apart after V is trimmed by 0 bases and J by 0 bases. Reading from cysteine to phenylalanine, the CDR3 counts 15 amino acids. Only CDR3 DNA is held: 45 bases, read in frame from base 1. Based on the germline V gene, the CDR1 and CDR2 sequences are SGHRS and YFSETQ. Sequenced sample: PBMCs or a T cell subset sorted from them (not recorded which). This clonotype was sampled from an adult woman who had mild COVID-19 (a few samples of this study predate the infection). The sample titles of this study are shuffled in the database, so cell type and time point are left out; the donor was told from shared clones. This chain joins TRBV5-1 to TRBJ2-3; the D gene cannot be resolved reliably. The DNA reads TGCGCCAGCAGCTTGGTTCCGAAGAGCACAGATACGCAGTATTTT. Translation gives CASSLVPKSTDTQYF.